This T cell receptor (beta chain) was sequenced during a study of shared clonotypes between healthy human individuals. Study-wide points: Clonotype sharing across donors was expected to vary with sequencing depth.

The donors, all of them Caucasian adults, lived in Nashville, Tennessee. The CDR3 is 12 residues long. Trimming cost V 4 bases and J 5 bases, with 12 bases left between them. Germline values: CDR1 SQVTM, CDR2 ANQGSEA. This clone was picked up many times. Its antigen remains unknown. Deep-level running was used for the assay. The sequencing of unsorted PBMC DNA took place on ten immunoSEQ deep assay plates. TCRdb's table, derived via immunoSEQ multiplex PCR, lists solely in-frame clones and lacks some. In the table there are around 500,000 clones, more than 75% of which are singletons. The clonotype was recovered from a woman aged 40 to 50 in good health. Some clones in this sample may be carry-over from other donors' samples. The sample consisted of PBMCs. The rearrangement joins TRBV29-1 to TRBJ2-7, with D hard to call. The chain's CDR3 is CSVGSGGHEQYF. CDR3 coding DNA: TGCAGCGTTGGGAGTGGTGGGCACGAGCAGTACTTC.